This TCR beta chain was sequenced in a study of cytomegalovirus exposure and HLA in healthy donors. PCR amplification relied on 60 Vbeta primers (plus 13 Jbeta primers). TCRdb's table, derived via immunoSEQ multiplex PCR, lists solely in-frame clones and lacks some. The sample yields roughly 290,000 clones, over 70% seen once. The CDR3 totals 19 residues. Germline-derived CDR1 and CDR2 are LGHNA and YNFKEQ. Trimming pared 0 bases from V and 2 bases from J, leaving 21 bases between. This sequence was found in a girl aged 2-10 years in good health and CMV-seronegative. The rearrangement joins TRBV4-2 to TRBJ2-3; a weak D match, TRBD2 (7 bases). Sequencing was done on a sample of PBMCs. The CDR3: CASSQEREGGLTYTDTQYF. In DNA, the CDR3 is TGTGCCAGCAGCCAAGAAAGGGAGGGGGGCTTGACCTACACAGATACGCAGTATTTT.